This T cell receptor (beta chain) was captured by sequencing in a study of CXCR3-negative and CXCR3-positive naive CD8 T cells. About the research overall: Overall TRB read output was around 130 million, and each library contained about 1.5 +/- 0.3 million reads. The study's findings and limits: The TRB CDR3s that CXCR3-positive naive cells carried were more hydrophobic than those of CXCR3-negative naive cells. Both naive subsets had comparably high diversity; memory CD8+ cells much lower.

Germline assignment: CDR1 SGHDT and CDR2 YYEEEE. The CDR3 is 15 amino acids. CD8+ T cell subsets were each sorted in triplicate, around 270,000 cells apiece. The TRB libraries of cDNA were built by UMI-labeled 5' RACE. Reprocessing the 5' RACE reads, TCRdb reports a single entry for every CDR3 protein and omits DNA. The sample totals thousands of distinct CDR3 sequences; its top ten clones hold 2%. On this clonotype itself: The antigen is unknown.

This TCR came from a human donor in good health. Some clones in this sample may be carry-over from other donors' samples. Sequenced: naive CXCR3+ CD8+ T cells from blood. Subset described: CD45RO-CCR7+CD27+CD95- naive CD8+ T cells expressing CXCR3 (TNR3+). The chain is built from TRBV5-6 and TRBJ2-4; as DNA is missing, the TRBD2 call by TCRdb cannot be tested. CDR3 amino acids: CASSLLEEWRNIQYF. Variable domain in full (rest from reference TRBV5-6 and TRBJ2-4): DAGVTQSPTHLIKTRGQQVTLRCSPKSGHDTVSWYQQALGQGPQFIFQYYEEEERQRGNFPDRFSGHQFPNYSSELNVNALLLGDSALYLCASSLLEEWRNIQYFGAGTRLSVL.